These 28 T cell receptor beta chains were all obtained from the same sample, sequenced in a study of shared clonotypes between healthy human individuals. Clones were sequenced by immunoSEQ multiplex PCR, and TCRdb holds only the in-frame ones, with some missing. The table lists roughly 2.6 million clones, around 94% of them singletons. The sample consisted of naive CD4+ T cells sorted from blood. Subset specified: CD45RA+ positively selected. Receptors originate from a man in his late teens or twenties in good health.

The chain links TRBV27 to TRBJ2-5; TRBD1 matches at 7 bases. This CDR3 contains 19 residues. In germline, CDR1 is MNHEY, CDR2 SMNVEV (reference sequence). Trimming cost V 4 bases and J 0 bases; bases outside gene matches: 17. The CDR3: CASSSIYLRQGSHQETQYF. The DNA for the CDR3 is TGTGCCAGCAGTTCCATATACCTCCGACAGGGTAGTCACCAAGAGACCCAGTACTTC.

The gene calls are TRBV18 and TRBJ1-5; D unclear. CDR3 length equals 13 residues. The germline CDR1 and CDR2 sequences are KGHSH and LQKENI. The germline V and J ends were trimmed by 2 bases and 3 bases, with 5 bases remaining between them. The CDR3 sequence is CASSPGDNQPQHF. In DNA form, the CDR3 reads TGTGCCAGCTCACCAGGGGACAATCAGCCCCAGCATTTT.

With regard to this clone: This CDR3 is also generated by other DNA sequences in the sample. CDR3 DNA sequence: TGTGCCTGGAGTTTGGGGAGCTACAATGAGCAGTTCTTC. It codes for CAWSLGSYNEQFF. The chain links TRBV30 to TRBJ2-1, with D possibly matching TRBD2 (5 bases). V gave up 2 bases and J gave up 3 bases, with 8 bases separating them. The CDR3 length is 13 residues. Germline V gene sequence: CDR1 GTSNPN, CDR2 SVGIG (reference sequence).

The chain is built from TRBV27 and TRBJ2-1; no definite D call. Trimming pared 6 bases from V and 9 bases from J, leaving 9 bases between. The V gene's germline CDR1 is MNHEY and CDR2 SMNVEV (reference sequence). This CDR3 is built from 11 residues. The chain's CDR3 is CASRTWGEQFF. DNA for the CDR3: TGTGCCAGCAGGACTTGGGGTGAGCAGTTCTTC.

Notes on this clone: This CDR3 is also generated by other DNA sequences in the sample. The genes are TRBV30 and TRBJ1-2; D is unresolved. Trimming pared 0 bases from V and 0 bases from J, leaving 5 bases between. The CDR3 has 13 residues. Germline values: CDR1 GTSNPN, CDR2 SVGIG (reference sequence). CDR3 coding DNA: TGTGCCTGGAGTGTACTAGCTAACTATGGCTACACCTTC. Protein sequence: CAWSVLANYGYTF. Looking up the rest from reference TRBV30 and TRBJ1-2 gives the full variable domain: SQTIHQWPATLVQPVGSPLSLECTVEGTSNPNLYWYRQAAGRGLQLLFYSVGIGQISSEVPQNLSASRPQDRQFILSSKKLLLSDSGFYLCAWSVLANYGYTFGSGTRLTVV.

Concerning this clone itself: Other DNA variants within this sample encode the same CDR3. The V and J genes are TRBV5-1 and TRBJ1-1; a possible D gene is TRBD1 (5 bases). Looked up from germline, CDR1 is SGHRS and CDR2 is YFSETQ. The CDR3 is 14 amino acids. Trimming stripped 3 bases from V and 1 base from J, with 10 bases between. The chain's CDR3 is CASSWGDRNTEAFF. DNA of the CDR3: TGCGCCAGCAGCTGGGGAGACAGGAACACTGAAGCTTTCTTT.

In its sample, this clone was seen once. The same CDR3 also results from other DNA sequences found in this sample. The genes are TRBV10-3 and TRBJ2-7; 8 nucleotides line up with TRBD1. The CDR3 loop spans 14 amino acids. Trimming took 6 bases from V and 4 from J; bases not matched to a gene: 8. Looked up from germline, CDR1 is ENHRY and CDR2 is SYGVKD. The CDR3 here is CAISPGTGFYEQYF. DNA of the CDR3: TGTGCCATCAGCCCCGGGACAGGTTTTTACGAGCAGTACTTC.

The CDR3 region has the DNA TGTGCCAGCAGTTACGACAGGGAGTTCTATAATTCACCCCTCCACTTT. It specifies CASSYDREFYNSPLHF. This chain connects TRBV6-5 to TRBJ1-6; 7 bases line up with TRBD1. There are 16 residues in the CDR3. With 2 bases clipped from V and 3 bases from J, the junction kept 4 bases outside the gene matches. The V gene's germline CDR1 is MNHEY and CDR2 SVGAGI.

This chain uses TRBV2 with TRBJ2-3; D could derive from TRBD1 or TRBD2 (5 bases each). Per germline, CDR1 SNHLY and CDR2 FYNNEI. The V and J ends lost 3 bases and 1 base respectively, with 8 bases between them. The CDR3 length is 14 residues. CDR3 loop: CASSDWGRTDTQYF. In DNA form, the CDR3 reads TGTGCCAGCAGTGACTGGGGACGCACAGATACGCAGTATTTT.

The rearrangement joins TRBV5-1 to TRBJ1-6; D gene unclear. Germline values: CDR1 SGHRS, CDR2 YFSETQ. V was pared by 0 bases and J by 10 bases, with 11 bases between. This CDR3 region has 14 residues. CDR3 sequence (DNA): TGCGCCAGCAGCTTGGGTAGGGAGGGATCACCCCTCCACTTT. This translates into CASSLGREGSPLHF.

V and J are TRBV11-2 and TRBJ2-1; 8 nucleotides agree with TRBD2. This CDR3 is built from 15 residues. The germline gives CDR1 SGHAT, CDR2 FQNNGV. The ends lost 3 bases at V and 6 bases at J; junction bases unmatched: 7. In nucleotides, the CDR3 is TGTGCCAGCAGCTTTACTAGCGGAGAAAGCAATGAGCAGTTCTTC. It encodes CASSFTSGESNEQFF.

This clone was recorded only once. V gene TRBV6-5 combines with J gene TRBJ1-4; no clear D. Germline values: CDR1 MNHEY, CDR2 SVGAGI. V shed 5 bases and J shed 1 base, with 8 bases lying between them. The length of the CDR3 is 14 residues. CDR3 DNA: TGTGCCAGCAGTCCCGGCCGAACTAATGAAAAACTGTTTTTT. Protein product: CASSPGRTNEKLFF.

The V and J genes are TRBV19 and TRBJ1-5; TRBD1 agrees at 11 bases. Per germline, CDR1 LNHDA and CDR2 SQIVND (reference sequence). The CDR3 runs 16 residues. The V segment lost 5 bases and the J segment 1 base; nucleotides outside the gene matches: 4. DNA of the CDR3: TGTGCCAGTAGTTTAGGACAGGGGGCAAGCAATCAGCCCCAGCATTTT. It specifies CASSLGQGASNQPQHF.

V usage is TRBV18 and J usage is TRBJ2-5; D is possibly TRBD1 (5 bases). V dropped 1 base and J dropped 9 bases, with 6 bases sitting between them. CDR3 length: 11 amino acids. Germline values: CDR1 KGHSH, CDR2 LQKENI. The DNA of the CDR3 is TGTGCCAGCTCACCACAGGGGCCCCAGTACTTC. Amino acid sequence: CASSPQGPQYF.

This clone was detected a few times. This chain uses TRBV5-1 with TRBJ1-1; D not resolved. Per the germline V gene, CDR1 is SGHRS and CDR2 is YFSETQ. Trimming stripped 0 bases from V and 1 base from J, with 10 bases between. CDR3 length: 15 amino acids. The CDR3 region is CASSLEWAGNTEAFF. CDR3 coding DNA: TGCGCCAGCAGCTTGGAGTGGGCAGGGAACACTGAAGCTTTCTTT.

The rearrangement joins TRBV6-1 to TRBJ2-1; D perhaps matches TRBD1 (7 bases). CDR3 length: 16 amino acids. Trimming took off 4 bases at V and 0 bases at J, with 13 bases between the two ends. Germline assignment: CDR1 MNHNS and CDR2 SASEGT. DNA for the CDR3: TGTGCCAGCAGTGCATCAGGGGGAGGCTCCTACAATGAGCAGTTCTTC. It translates to CASSASGGGSYNEQFF.

This chain joins TRBV7-9 and TRBJ1-5, with 8 bases that match TRBD1. The CDR3 runs 17 residues. V was clipped by 0 bases and J by 2 bases; unmatched bases: 6. Per the germline V gene, CDR1 is SEHNR and CDR2 is FQNEAQ (reference sequence). CDR3 sequence (DNA): TGTGCCAGCAGCTTAGCCCGGACAGGGCAAGGCAATCAGCCCCAGCATTTT. It translates to CASSLARTGQGNQPQHF.

The chain uses TRBV18 and TRBJ1-3; 7 nucleotides line up with TRBD1. Trimming at V came to 4 bases and at J to 0 bases, leaving 3 bases not matched to a gene. CDR1 KGHSH and CDR2 LQKENI come from the germline V gene. The CDR3 runs to 15 residues. CDR3 DNA sequence: TGTGCCAGCTCACGACAGGGAGTCTCTGGAAACACCATATATTTT. Translated: CASSRQGVSGNTIYF.

The rearrangement links TRBV4-3 to TRBJ2-7; D is perhaps TRBD2 (6 bases). Germline assignment: CDR1 LGHNA and CDR2 YSLEER. Between the trimmed V and J ends, which lost 0 bases and 2 bases, there was a span of 11 bases. The CDR3 has 15 residues. This chain's CDR3 is CASSQELAVTYEQYF. CDR3 coding DNA: TGCGCCAGCAGCCAAGAATTAGCGGTGACCTACGAGCAGTACTTC.

The chain links TRBV19 to TRBJ2-5, with 8 bases aligning to TRBD1. The CDR3 runs 15 residues. After removal of 3 bases from V and 2 bases from J, the junction contained 5 bases not matched to a gene. Germline-derived CDR1 and CDR2 are LNHDA and SQIVND (reference sequence). The CDR3 sequence: CASSINRGIQETQYF. The DNA of the CDR3 is TGTGCCAGTAGTATCAACAGGGGGATTCAAGAGACCCAGTACTTC.

For this clone: Other DNA sequences in the same sample also yield this CDR3. This chain links TRBV10-2 with TRBJ1-2; no clear D. This CDR3 has 12 amino acids. V lost 0 bases and J lost 4, with 3 bases in between. Germline V lookup: CDR1 WSHSY, CDR2 SAAADI. The CDR3 DNA reads TGCGCCAGCAGTGAGTCGGGCTATGGCTACACCTTC. This translates into CASSESGYGYTF.

The chain recombines TRBV30 with TRBJ2-5, with 9 bases lining up with TRBD2. The CDR3 is 17 amino acids. Germline values: CDR1 GTSNPN, CDR2 SVGIG (reference sequence). The trim removed 0 bases at V and 5 bases at J, leaving 13 bases unmatched. DNA for the CDR3: TGTGCCTGGAGTGTACTAGGATCGCTAGCGGGGCTCGAGACCCAGTACTTC. Translation: CAWSVLGSLAGLETQYF.

This clone has a single count. The chain carries TRBV7-2 and TRBJ2-5; tentatively, D is TRBD1 (5 bases). CDR1 is SGHTA, CDR2 FQGNSA, per germline. CDR3 length equals 13 residues. V gave up 5 bases and J gave up 4 bases, with 11 bases separating them. CDR3 sequence (DNA): TGTGCCAGCAGCCCCCAGGGCCCAGAGACCCAGTACTTC. It yields the protein CASSPQGPETQYF.

The chain employs TRBV11-3 and TRBJ2-1; TRBD2 matches 7 bases. CDR1 is SGHNT, CDR2 YENEEA, per germline. The ends lost 6 bases at V and 8 bases at J; junction bases unmatched: 13. This CDR3 is 15 amino acids long. Written as DNA, the CDR3 is TGTGCCAGCAGTCTCGGGGGAGGGCCTATGGATGAGCAGTTCTTC. Protein: CASSLGGGPMDEQFF.

The gene calls are TRBV7-2 and TRBJ2-7, with D hard to call. Between the trimmed V and J ends, which lost 0 bases and 2 bases, there was a span of 11 bases. The CDR3 contains 15 residues. Germline lookup yields CDR1 SGHTA and CDR2 FQGNSA. CDR3 loop: CASSLAQELAYEQYF. Written as DNA, the CDR3 is TGTGCCAGCAGCTTAGCGCAAGAGCTAGCCTACGAGCAGTACTTC.

V is TRBV10-3 and J is TRBJ2-5; TRBD1 aligns across 8 bases. V lost 5 bases, J lost 2 bases, and 10 bases stayed unmatched. The germline V gene encodes CDR1 ENHRY and CDR2 SYGVKD. The length of the CDR3 is 16 residues. This CDR3 reads CAISRTPTGVQETQYF. The CDR3 DNA reads as TGTGCCATCAGTCGGACCCCGACAGGGGTTCAAGAGACCCAGTACTTC.

The V and J genes are TRBV7-9 and TRBJ2-3; 10 positions match TRBD2. The CDR3 runs to 16 residues. J gave up 3 bases and V 1 base, and 4 bases lay outside the gene matches. Germline CDR1 is SEHNR and CDR2 is FQNEAQ (reference sequence). As DNA, the CDR3 is TGTGCCAGCAGCTTAGAACAGCGGGAGGGAACAGATACGCAGTATTTT. Residues: CASSLEQREGTDTQYF. Full variable domain (outside the CDR3, taken from reference TRBV7-9 and TRBJ2-3): DTGVSQNPRHKITKRGQNVTFRCDPISEHNRLYWYRQTLGQGPEFLTYFQNEAQLEKSRLLSDRFSAERPKGSFSTLEIQRTEQGDSAMYLCASSLEQREGTDTQYFGPGTRLTVL.

The rearrangement links TRBV9 to TRBJ2-7; D unresolved. V lost 7 bases and J 2 bases, leaving 13 bases between the germline ends. The CDR3 is made up of 13 amino acids. From germline, CDR1 is SGDLS and CDR2 YYNGEE. CDR3 region: CASGPPGTYEQYF. CDR3 DNA sequence: TGTGCCAGCGGACCTCCCGGAACCTACGAGCAGTACTTC.